A single T cell receptor beta chain is shown here with its context. Its antigen is undetermined. Sample time point: baseline pretreatment blood. Treatment indicated: 15 Gy SBRT to primary tumor, nephrectomy 4 weeks later. This renal cell carcinoma was of the clear cell type. This record comes from a study of radiation and T cells in renal cell carcinoma. Clones were sequenced by immunoSEQ multiplex PCR, and TCRdb holds only the in-frame ones, with some missing. Here the sample spans some 150,000 clones, roughly 83% being singletons. Regarding the study as a whole: From baseline, blood top tumor clonotypes peaked at 2 weeks post-radiation.

Germline CDR1 and CDR2: LNHDA and SQIVND (reference sequence). This CDR3 is built from 16 residues. V shed 2 bases and J shed 5 bases, with 18 bases lying between them. V and J are TRBV19 and TRBJ2-5, with D possibly TRBD2 on 5 matching bases. The clonotype comes from a woman between 50 and 59 years old with renal cell carcinoma. This sample comprised blood, obtained from a patient whose treatment included radiotherapy and nephrectomy. The CDR3 sequence: CASSINVISVGETQYF. The CDR3 coding sequence is TGTGCCAGTAGTATAAATGTGATTAGCGTCGGGGAGACCCAGTACTTC. Full variable domain (remainder filled in from reference TRBV19 and TRBJ2-5): DGGITQSPKYLFRKEGQNVTLSCEQNLNHDAMYWYRQDPGQGLRLIYYSQIVNDFQKGDIAEGYSVSREKKESFPLTVTSAQKNPTAFYLCASSINVISVGETQYFGPGTRLLVL.